Below, 24 T cell receptor beta chains from the same sample are listed, as sequenced in a study of blood T cell repertoires in COVID-19. Sequencing used immunoSEQ multiplex PCR; TCRdb keeps in-frame clones, though not all of them. The data show 60,000 to 75,000 clones, with roughly 91% seen just once and around 7.3% held by the top ten. Material: peripheral blood. These receptors were obtained from a man aged 40-55 years with COVID-19, enrolled during active disease.

The chain recombines TRBV5-4 with TRBJ2-3; 10 bases agree with TRBD2. Germline V gene sequence: CDR1 SGHNT, CDR2 YYREEE (reference sequence). V dropped 0 bases and J dropped 4; count of bases not matched to a gene: 2. The CDR3 loop spans 15 amino acids. CDR3 in amino acids: CASSLASGGPDTQYF. The CDR3 bases are TGTGCCAGCAGCTTGGCTAGCGGGGGACCAGATACGCAGTATTTT.

This chain links TRBV7-9 with TRBJ1-2; a weak D match, TRBD1 (6 bases). Germline V gene lookup returns CDR1 SEHNR and CDR2 FQNEAQ (reference sequence). The V end was cut by 8 bases, the J end by 0 bases, with 10 bases between. This CDR3 spans 13 amino acids. DNA of the CDR3: TGTGCCAGCGGGGACATAACTAACTATGGCTACACCTTC. This sequence encodes CASGDITNYGYTF. Full variable domain (missing parts from reference TRBV7-9 and TRBJ1-2): DTGVSQNPRHKITKRGQNVTFRCDPISEHNRLYWYRQTLGQGPEFLTYFQNEAQLEKSRLLSDRFSAERPKGSFSTLEIQRTEQGDSAMYLCASGDITNYGYTFGSGTRLTVV.

The CDR3 nucleotides read TGTGCCAGCAGCCCCATCCTAGCGCGGACCGGGGAGCTGTTTTTT. Encoded protein: CASSPILARTGELFF. V is TRBV6-5 and J is TRBJ2-2; D possibly corresponds to TRBD2 (6 bases). The V and J ends lost 6 bases and 5 bases respectively, with 16 bases between them. The CDR3 contains 15 residues. Germline CDR1 and CDR2: MNHEY and SVGAGI.

The rearrangement joins TRBV5-1 to TRBJ2-3; TRBD1 matches 7 bases. Germline trimming cut 4 bases from V and 0 bases from J; bases unmatched to any gene: 5. CDR3 length: 15 residues. The germline V gene has CDR1 SGHRS and CDR2 YFSETQ. CDR3 region: CASSGGQSSTDTQYF. The CDR3 nucleotides read TGCGCCAGCAGCGGGGGACAGTCTAGCACAGATACGCAGTATTTT.

The chain has TRBV19 and TRBJ2-3; 10 nucleotides line up with TRBD2. CDR1 is LNHDA and CDR2 is SQIVND in the germline V gene (reference sequence). The trim removed 5 bases at V and 1 base at J, leaving 6 bases unmatched. The CDR3 contains 16 residues. This CDR3 reads CASSEQSGGGTDTQYF. CDR3 nucleotide sequence: TGTGCCAGTAGTGAACAGAGCGGGGGGGGCACAGATACGCAGTATTTT.

This rearrangement joins TRBV19 to TRBJ1-6; 9 positions match TRBD1. With V trimmed by 6 bases and J by 4 bases, 7 bases remained unmatched. Germline CDR1 reads LNHDA; CDR2 reads SQIVND (reference sequence). This CDR3 contains 16 residues. CDR3 sequence: CASSNTGGEYNSPLHF. The DNA of the CDR3 is TGTGCCAGTAGCAACACAGGGGGCGAGTATAATTCACCCCTCCACTTT.

For the CDR3, the DNA is TGTGCCAGCAGTGAACGAACTAGCGGGGGGGGCGCCCGGCAGTACTTC. Amino acid sequence: CASSERTSGGGARQYF. The chain couples TRBV6-1 to TRBJ2-7; 13 nucleotides line up with TRBD2. The CDR3 runs 16 residues. Germline V gene lookup returns CDR1 MNHNS and CDR2 SASEGT. V was clipped by 2 bases and J by 9 bases; unmatched bases: 10.

CDR3 amino acids: CAWSGPTSGTEAFF. CDR3 coding DNA: TGTGCCTGGAGCGGCCCTACCAGCGGCACTGAAGCTTTCTTT. The chain has TRBV30 and TRBJ1-1; D not resolved. Between the trimmed V and J ends, which lost 3 bases and 4 bases, there was a span of 15 bases. Germline V gives CDR1 GTSNPN, CDR2 SVGIG (reference sequence). This CDR3 has 14 amino acids.

The rearrangement uses TRBV6-5 and TRBJ1-3; D is perhaps TRBD1 (5 bases). Germline V lookup: CDR1 MNHEY, CDR2 SVGAGI. The V and J ends lost 7 bases and 3 bases respectively, with 13 bases between them. The CDR3 length is 14 residues. CDR3 bases: TGTGCCAGCACCGAAAGAAGGGGTGGAAACACCATATATTTT. Translation: CASTERRGGNTIYF.

This chain uses TRBV7-9 with TRBJ1-1; D remains ambiguous. V was cut by 7 bases and J by 3 bases, with 12 bases left in between. CDR3 size: 13 residues. CDR1 is SEHNR, CDR2 FQNEAQ, per germline (reference sequence). The CDR3 protein is CASTVDGDTEAFF. In DNA, the CDR3 is TGTGCCAGCACAGTCGACGGAGACACTGAAGCTTTCTTT. The entire variable domain, with the rest obtained from reference TRBV7-9 and TRBJ1-1, is as follows: DTGVSQNPRHKITKRGQNVTFRCDPISEHNRLYWYRQTLGQGPEFLTYFQNEAQLEKSRLLSDRFSAERPKGSFSTLEIQRTEQGDSAMYLCASTVDGDTEAFFGQGTRLTVV.

This rearrangement joins TRBV6-5 to TRBJ1-6; 7 bases agree with TRBD1. The CDR3 runs to 12 residues. Germline CDR1 is MNHEY and CDR2 is SVGAGI. J gave up 13 bases and V 5 bases, and 5 bases lay outside the gene matches. This CDR3 is CASSIQTGPLHF. CDR3 sequence (DNA): TGTGCCAGCAGTATCCAGACAGGGCCCCTCCACTTT.

The chain combines TRBV27 with TRBJ1-5; no clear D gene. V was trimmed by 2 bases and J by 1 base, leaving 9 bases between them. Germline CDR1 is MNHEY and CDR2 is SMNVEV (reference sequence). This CDR3 has 15 residues. The CDR3 coding sequence is TGTGCCAGCAGTTTAGGCCAGTCAAGCAATCAGCCCCAGCATTTT. It translates to CASSLGQSSNQPQHF.

The chain couples TRBV6-5 to TRBJ2-1, with no clear D. CDR3 size: 14 residues. Trimming shortened V by 7 bases and J by 0 bases, and 10 bases separated the two germline ends. The germline gives CDR1 MNHEY, CDR2 SVGAGI. The CDR3 spells CASIRMSSYNEQFF. CDR3 bases: TGTGCCAGCATTCGCATGAGCTCCTACAATGAGCAGTTCTTC.

The chain has TRBV20-1 and TRBJ1-6; D is uncertain. CDR1 is DFQATT and CDR2 is SNEGSKA in the germline V gene (reference sequence). The CDR3 has 11 residues. The CDR3 protein is CNPKVWRPLHF. The CDR3 DNA is TGCAACCCCAAGGTTTGGAGACCCCTCCACTTT.

V and J are TRBV7-9 and TRBJ2-1; D gene uncertain. The germline V gene encodes CDR1 SEHNR and CDR2 FQNEAQ (reference sequence). The CDR3 runs to 13 residues. Between the trimmed V and J ends, which lost 2 bases and 4 bases, there was a span of 6 bases. CDR3 residues: CASSLSQYNEQFF. CDR3 coding DNA: TGTGCCAGCAGCTTATCGCAGTACAATGAGCAGTTCTTC.

V usage is TRBV6-5 and J usage is TRBJ2-2; TRBD2 is a possible D gene (5 bases). This CDR3 spans 14 amino acids. Germline CDR1 MNHEY, CDR2 SVGAGI. Trimming removed 7 bases at V and 0 bases at J, with 9 bases between. CDR3 protein: CASKLEPNTGELFF. The CDR3, as DNA: TGTGCCAGCAAACTAGAACCGAACACCGGGGAGCTGTTTTTT.

This clone was picked up a small number of times. The chain combines TRBV19 with TRBJ1-1, with D uncertain. CDR1 LNHDA and CDR2 SQIVND come from the germline V gene (reference sequence). The CDR3 totals 12 residues. Trimming shortened V by 8 bases and J by 1 base, and 8 bases separated the two germline ends. CDR3 amino acids: CASQLENTEAFF. DNA of the CDR3: TGTGCCAGTCAACTCGAGAACACTGAAGCTTTCTTT.

The V call is TRBV2, the J call TRBJ2-5, with 15 bases that match TRBD2. Germline CDR1 SNHLY, CDR2 FYNNEI. The CDR3 consists of 15 residues. J was trimmed by 5 bases and V by 4 bases; bases with no gene match: 2. CDR3 in amino acids: CASSGGLAGGETQYF. CDR3 nucleotide sequence: TGTGCCAGCAGTGGGGGACTAGCGGGGGGTGAGACCCAGTACTTC. Full variable domain (remainder filled in from reference TRBV2 and TRBJ2-5): EPEVTQTPSHQVTQMGQEVILRCVPISNHLYFYWYRQILGQKVEFLVSFYNNEISEKSEIFDDQFSVERPDGSNFTLKIRSTKLEDSAMYFCASSGGLAGGETQYFGPGTRLLVL.

V is TRBV5-1 and J is TRBJ2-5; 12 bases map to TRBD1. Trimming cost V 5 bases and J 2 bases; bases outside gene matches: 7. CDR1 is SGHRS, CDR2 YFSETQ, per germline. The CDR3 covers 16 residues. CDR3 nucleotides: TGCGCCAGCAGATCCGGGACAGGGGGCTATCAAGAGACCCAGTACTTC. This translates into CASRSGTGGYQETQYF.

The rearrangement links TRBV3-1 (or the pseudogene TRBV3-2) to TRBJ2-7; 9 bases are shared with TRBD1. J lost 6 bases, V lost 5 bases, and 8 bases had no gene match. Germline V gene data show CDR1 as LGHDT and CDR2 as YNNKEL (reference sequence). The CDR3 is 14 residues long. CDR3 sequence reads: CASSRDRVLREQYF. CDR3 coding DNA: TGTGCCAGCAGCAGGGACAGGGTCCTCCGCGAGCAGTACTTC.

The chain recombines TRBV30 with TRBJ2-1; possibly TRBD1 for D (5 bases). Germline CDR1 is GTSNPN and CDR2 is SVGIG (reference sequence). V lost 5 bases and J 3 bases, leaving 14 bases between the germline ends. This CDR3 region has 14 residues. The CDR3 coding sequence is TGTGCCTGGGTTCAGGGATCCAGCTACAATGAGCAGTTCTTC. Translating gives CAWVQGSSYNEQFF.

The chain recombines TRBV28 with TRBJ2-2; 13 bases agree with TRBD2. The germline V gene has CDR1 MDHEN and CDR2 SYDVKM. J gave up 3 bases and V 4 bases, and 5 bases lay outside the gene matches. There are 17 residues in the CDR3. The CDR3 reads CASSSGLAGAYTGELFF. CDR3 DNA: TGTGCCAGCAGTTCAGGACTAGCGGGGGCTTACACCGGGGAGCTGTTTTTT. The entire variable domain, with the rest obtained from reference TRBV28 and TRBJ2-2, is as follows: DVKVTQSSRYLVKRTGEKVFLECVQDMDHENMFWYRQDPGLGLRLIYFSYDVKMKEKGDIPEGYSVSREKKERFSLILESASTNQTSMYLCASSSGLAGAYTGELFFGEGSRLTVL.

The chain carries TRBV5-1 and TRBJ2-3, with D possibly TRBD1 on 5 matching bases. The CDR3 contains 14 residues. CDR1 and CDR2 (germline): SGHRS, YFSETQ. Trimming pared 0 bases from V and 4 bases from J, leaving 9 bases between. CDR3 sequence reads: CASSLEGAADTQYF. CDR3 nucleotides: TGCGCCAGCAGCTTGGAAGGGGCCGCAGATACGCAGTATTTT.

V usage is TRBV28 and J usage is TRBJ2-3; possibly TRBD2 for D (6 bases). The CDR3 extends over 13 amino acids. V shed 3 bases and J shed 4 bases, with 8 bases lying between them. Germline V CDR1 and CDR2: MDHEN, SYDVKM. The DNA of the CDR3 is TGTGCCAGCAGTTTGGAGGGGCCAGATACGCAGTATTTT. Amino acid sequence: CASSLEGPDTQYF.